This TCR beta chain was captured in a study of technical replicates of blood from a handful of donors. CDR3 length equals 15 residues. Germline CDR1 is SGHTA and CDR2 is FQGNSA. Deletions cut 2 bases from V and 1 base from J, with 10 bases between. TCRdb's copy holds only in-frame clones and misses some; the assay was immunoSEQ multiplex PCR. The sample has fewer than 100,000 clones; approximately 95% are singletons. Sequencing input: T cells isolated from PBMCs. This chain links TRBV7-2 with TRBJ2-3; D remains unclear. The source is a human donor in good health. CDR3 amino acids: CASSLNGPRTDTQYF. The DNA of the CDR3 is TGTGCCAGCAGCTTAAATGGCCCCCGCACAGATACGCAGTATTTT.